The clone carrying this T cell receptor (beta chain) came up a few times. Antigen: not known. The CDR3 has 12 amino acids. With 6 bases removed from V and 1 base from J, the gap between germline ends came to 6 bases. Germline CDR1 is SNHLY and CDR2 is FYNNEI. These data are taken from a study of T cells after yellow fever vaccination. Study in general: Fractions of low cell number were prepared using SMART-Seq v4 Ultra Low Input.

Study results and caveats: Primary-vaccination clones mostly resurfaced post-booster (approximately 96% CD4, 75% to 90% CD8).

A 5'RACE template-switching step, the method used to make TCR cDNA, added a universal primer site and UMIs. Each CDR3 protein gets one entry after TCRdb re-called the 5' RACE reads with MiXCR. The repertoire holds fewer than 100,000 distinct CDR3 sequences, 5.8% seen once, with about 38% in the top ten. The sequencing used CD8+ T cells sorted from PBMCs, collected 10 days after the yellow fever booster vaccination. V and J are TRBV2 and TRBJ1-1; the D is unclear. The clonotype comes from a man aged 18 to 35 who received the YFV17D yellow fever vaccine. DNA of the CDR3: TGTGCCAGCAGGCGGAGGAACACTGAAGCTTTCTTT. It translates to CASRRRNTEAFF.